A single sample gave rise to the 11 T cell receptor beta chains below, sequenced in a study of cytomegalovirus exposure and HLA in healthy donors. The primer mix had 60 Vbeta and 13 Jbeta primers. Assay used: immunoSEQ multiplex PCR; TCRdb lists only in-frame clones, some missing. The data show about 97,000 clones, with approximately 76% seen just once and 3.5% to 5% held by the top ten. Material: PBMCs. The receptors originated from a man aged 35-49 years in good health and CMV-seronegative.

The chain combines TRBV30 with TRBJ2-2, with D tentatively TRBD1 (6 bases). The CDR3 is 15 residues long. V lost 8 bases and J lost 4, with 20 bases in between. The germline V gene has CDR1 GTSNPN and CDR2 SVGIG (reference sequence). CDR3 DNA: TGTGCCGGCGATAGGGGGATTTACCGCACCGGGGAGCTGTTTTTT. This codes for CAGDRGIYRTGELFF.

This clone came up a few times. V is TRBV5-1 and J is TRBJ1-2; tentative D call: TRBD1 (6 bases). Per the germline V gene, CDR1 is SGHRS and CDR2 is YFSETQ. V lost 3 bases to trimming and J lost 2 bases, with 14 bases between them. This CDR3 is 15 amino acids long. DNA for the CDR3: TGCGCCAGCAGCTATCAGGGGCGCCTAAACTATGGCTACACCTTC. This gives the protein CASSYQGRLNYGYTF.

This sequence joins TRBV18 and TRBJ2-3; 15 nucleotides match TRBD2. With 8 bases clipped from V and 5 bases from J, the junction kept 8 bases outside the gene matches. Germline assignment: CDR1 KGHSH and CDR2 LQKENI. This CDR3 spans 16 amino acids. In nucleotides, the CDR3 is TGTGCCAGCCCGCGGACTAGCGGGGGGGCCAAAGATACGCAGTATTTT. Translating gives CASPRTSGGAKDTQYF.

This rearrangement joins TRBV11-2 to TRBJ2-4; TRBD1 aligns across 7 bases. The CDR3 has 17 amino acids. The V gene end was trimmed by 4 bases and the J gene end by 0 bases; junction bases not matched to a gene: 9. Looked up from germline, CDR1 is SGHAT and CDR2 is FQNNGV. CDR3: CASSSTGTVQAKNIQYF. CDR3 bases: TGTGCCAGCAGCTCAACTGGGACAGTCCAAGCCAAAAACATTCAGTACTTC.

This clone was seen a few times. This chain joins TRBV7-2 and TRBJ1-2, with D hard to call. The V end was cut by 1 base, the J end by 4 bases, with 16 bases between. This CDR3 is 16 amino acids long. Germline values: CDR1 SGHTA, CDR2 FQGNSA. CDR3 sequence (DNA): TGTGCCAGCAGCTTAGACACGGGGAGATCCCTCTATGGCTACACCTTC. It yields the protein CASSLDTGRSLYGYTF.

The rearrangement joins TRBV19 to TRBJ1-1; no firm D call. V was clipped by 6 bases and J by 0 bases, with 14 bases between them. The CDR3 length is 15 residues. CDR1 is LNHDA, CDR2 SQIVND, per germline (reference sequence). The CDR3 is CASRGGSVLNTEAFF. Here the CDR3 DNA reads TGTGCCAGTAGAGGAGGTAGTGTCTTGAACACTGAAGCTTTCTTT.

The CDR3 protein is CSASQGSKQFF. The CDR3 bases are TGCAGTGCTAGTCAGGGGAGTAAGCAGTTCTTC. This chain joins TRBV20-1 and TRBJ2-1; a weak D match, TRBD1 (6 bases). V was trimmed by 3 bases and J by 11 bases, leaving 11 bases between them. The germline CDR1 and CDR2 sequences are DFQATT and SNEGSKA (reference sequence). This CDR3 has 11 amino acids.

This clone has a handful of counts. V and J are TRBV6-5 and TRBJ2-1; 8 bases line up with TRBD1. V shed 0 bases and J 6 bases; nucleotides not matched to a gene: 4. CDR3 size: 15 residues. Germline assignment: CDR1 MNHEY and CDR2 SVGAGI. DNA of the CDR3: TGTGCCAGCAGTTACTCTCAGGGGGCCTTCAATGAGCAGTTCTTC. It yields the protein CASSYSQGAFNEQFF.

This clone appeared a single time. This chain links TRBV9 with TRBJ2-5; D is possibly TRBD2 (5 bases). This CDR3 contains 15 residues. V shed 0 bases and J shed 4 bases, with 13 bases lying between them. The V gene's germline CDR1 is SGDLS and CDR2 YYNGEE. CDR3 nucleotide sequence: TGTGCCAGCAGCGTAGGACTAAACCAAAGAGAGACCCAGTACTTC. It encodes CASSVGLNQRETQYF. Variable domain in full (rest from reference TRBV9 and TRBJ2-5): DSGVTQTPKHLITATGQRVTLRCSPRSGDLSVYWYQQSLDQGLQFLIQYYNGEERAKGNILERFSAQQFPDLHSELNLSSLELGDSALYFCASSVGLNQRETQYFGPGTRLLVL.

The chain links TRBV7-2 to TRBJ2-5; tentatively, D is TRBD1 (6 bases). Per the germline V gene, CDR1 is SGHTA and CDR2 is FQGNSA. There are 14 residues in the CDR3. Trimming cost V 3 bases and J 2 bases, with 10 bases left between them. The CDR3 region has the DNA TGTGCCAGCAGCTTCGCAGGGGTTCAAGAGACCCAGTACTTC. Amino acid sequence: CASSFAGVQETQYF.

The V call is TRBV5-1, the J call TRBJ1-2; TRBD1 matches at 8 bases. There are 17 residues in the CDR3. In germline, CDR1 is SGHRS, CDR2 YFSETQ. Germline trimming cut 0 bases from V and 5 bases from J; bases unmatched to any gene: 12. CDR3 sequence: CASSLVTAGGAWYGYTF. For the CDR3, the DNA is TGCGCCAGCAGCTTGGTCACGGCAGGGGGCGCTTGGTATGGCTACACCTTC.